Following are 16 T cell receptor beta chains from one sample sequenced in a study of blood T cell repertoires in COVID-19. Sequencing was performed with immunoSEQ multiplex PCR; in TCRdb, only in-frame clones are kept and a portion is missing. The sample lists about 98,000 clones, about 80% occurring once. Sequencing input: peripheral blood. Receptor source: a human donor in a cohort sampled during active COVID-19.

This clone was counted a single time. The chain has TRBV19 and TRBJ2-1, with 8 bases identical to TRBD2. Losses at the gene ends were 1 base for V and 0 bases for J; bases not matched to a gene: 2. The germline V gene has CDR1 LNHDA and CDR2 SQIVND (reference sequence). The CDR3 extends over 16 amino acids. This chain's CDR3 is CASSIAGGSSYNEQFF. DNA of the CDR3: TGTGCCAGTAGTATAGCGGGGGGGAGCTCCTACAATGAGCAGTTCTTC.

The chain has TRBV28 and TRBJ2-7; maybe TRBD1 (6 bases). This CDR3 spans 17 amino acids. V lost 3 bases, J lost 4 bases, and 22 bases lay in between. CDR1 is MDHEN and CDR2 is SYDVKM in the germline V gene. DNA of the CDR3: TGTGCCAGCAGTTTGTATACCAGGGGCGGCTTCGGGTACGAGCAGTACTTC. Amino acid sequence: CASSLYTRGGFGYEQYF.

The chain combines TRBV5-1 with TRBJ1-2; weak D call: TRBD1 (5 bases). The V gene's germline CDR1 is SGHRS and CDR2 YFSETQ. V dropped 7 bases and J dropped 0 bases, with 7 bases sitting between them. The CDR3 is 12 amino acids. CDR3 amino acids: CASEGANYGYTF. Here the CDR3 DNA reads TGCGCCAGCGAAGGGGCTAACTATGGCTACACCTTC.

The V gene is TRBV5-6, the J gene TRBJ2-5; perhaps TRBD1 as D (6 bases). Between the trimmed V and J ends, which lost 0 bases and 3 bases, there was a span of 12 bases. CDR3 length: 15 amino acids. Germline CDR1 reads SGHDT; CDR2 reads YYEEEE. This CDR3 reads CASSLARTAKETQYF. CDR3 nucleotide sequence: TGTGCCAGCAGCTTGGCCAGGACAGCTAAAGAGACCCAGTACTTC.

The chain recombines TRBV14 with TRBJ2-7, with 9 bases fitting TRBD2. This CDR3 spans 20 amino acids. Germline V gives CDR1 SGHDN, CDR2 FVKESK. V shed 4 bases and J 3 bases; nucleotides not matched to a gene: 22. The CDR3 region is CASSRNARGSGGRAYYEQYF. Here the CDR3 DNA reads TGTGCCAGCAGCCGGAATGCGAGGGGTAGCGGGGGTCGGGCCTACTACGAGCAGTACTTC.

This clone was seen a single time. The chain couples TRBV4-3 to TRBJ2-3; tentatively, D is TRBD2 (5 bases). Trimming removed 0 bases at V and 1 base at J, with 11 bases between. Germline V gives CDR1 LGHNA, CDR2 YSLEER. This CDR3 contains 16 residues. This chain's CDR3 is CASSQDRDSGTDTQYF. Here the CDR3 DNA reads TGCGCCAGCAGCCAAGATCGGGATAGTGGCACAGATACGCAGTATTTT.

The rearrangement joins TRBV7-9 to TRBJ2-1; TRBD1 aligns across 8 bases. This CDR3 region has 13 residues. CDR1 and CDR2 from the germline V gene are SEHNR and FQNEAQ (reference sequence). Trimming at V came to 1 base and at J to 7 bases, leaving 0 bases not matched to a gene. The CDR3 protein is CASSLGQGNEQFF. CDR3 nucleotide sequence: TGTGCCAGCAGCTTAGGACAGGGGAATGAGCAGTTCTTC.

J is TRBJ2-1 and V is TRBV5-4; TRBD2 matches at 13 bases. V gave up 3 bases and J gave up 15 bases; unmatched junction bases: 9. Germline V gene sequence: CDR1 SGHNT, CDR2 YYREEE (reference sequence). The CDR3 covers 14 residues. This chain's CDR3 is CASSSLAGGLNRFF. The DNA of the CDR3 is TGTGCCAGCAGCTCACTAGCGGGGGGGCTCAATCGGTTCTTC.

This chain joins TRBV5-1 and TRBJ1-4; 7 positions match TRBD1. V trimming: 2 bases; J trimming: 7 bases; junction bases outside the gene matches: 8. The germline V gene encodes CDR1 SGHRS and CDR2 YFSETQ. CDR3 length equals 15 residues. The CDR3 DNA reads as TGCGCCAGCAGCTTCCTATGGGACAGCCTTGAAAAACTGTTTTTT. Translated, it gives CASSFLWDSLEKLFF.

J is TRBJ2-2 and V is TRBV11-2; a possible D gene is TRBD1 (6 bases). V was cut by 5 bases and J by 3 bases, with 10 bases left in between. Looked up from germline, CDR1 is SGHAT and CDR2 is FQNNGV. The CDR3 is 14 amino acids. The CDR3 DNA is TGTGCCAGCAGCGCCGGACAGTACACCGGGGAGCTGTTTTTT. This codes for CASSAGQYTGELFF.

The chain employs TRBV3-1 (or the pseudogene TRBV3-2) and TRBJ2-1, with D maybe TRBD1 (6 bases). Trimming removed 5 bases from V and 9 bases from J, with 17 bases in between. Germline values: CDR1 LGHDT, CDR2 YNNKEL (reference sequence). This CDR3 comprises 14 residues. The CDR3 spells CASSNRLPRGEQFF. CDR3 DNA sequence: TGTGCCAGCAGCAATCGTCTGCCCAGGGGTGAGCAGTTCTTC.

This clone was seen a single time. V and J are TRBV7-2 and TRBJ1-2; 7 positions match TRBD1. The trim removed 5 bases at V and 4 bases at J, leaving 7 bases unmatched. The germline CDR1 and CDR2 sequences are SGHTA and FQGNSA. The CDR3 extends over 14 amino acids. CDR3 bases: TGTGCCAGCAGCCCCCGACAGGGCCTCTATGGCTACACCTTC. Translating gives CASSPRQGLYGYTF.

J is TRBJ2-3 and V is TRBV7-9; 10 bases match TRBD2. The CDR3 consists of 19 residues. J gave up 0 bases and V 0 bases, and 9 bases lay outside the gene matches. From germline, CDR1 is SEHNR and CDR2 FQNEAQ (reference sequence). CDR3 protein: CASSLAPLAGVQSTDTQYF. The DNA for the CDR3 is TGTGCCAGCAGCTTAGCCCCCCTAGCGGGGGTCCAAAGCACAGATACGCAGTATTTT.

The chain couples TRBV6-4 to TRBJ1-1, with D hard to call. Germline V gene lookup returns CDR1 MRHNA and CDR2 SNTAGT. The CDR3 consists of 14 residues. V lost 6 bases and J lost 1, with 12 bases in between. The CDR3 loop reads CASRDLLRNTEAFF. The CDR3 DNA reads TGTGCCAGCAGGGATTTACTAAGGAACACTGAAGCTTTCTTT.

On this clone: Its ends do not fully match the called genes, so a read error is possible. CDR3: CAWSGGIIDQPQHF. As DNA, the CDR3 is TGTGCCTGGAGTGGAGGTATTATTGATCAACCCCAGCATTTT. The chain couples TRBV30 to TRBJ1-5, with D unresolved. The CDR3 has 14 residues. Germline-derived CDR1 and CDR2 are GTSNPN and SVGIG (reference sequence).

The chain is built from TRBV28 and TRBJ1-1, with D possibly TRBD1 on 6 matching bases. V lost 9 bases and J 4 bases, leaving 12 bases between the germline ends. The length of the CDR3 is 12 residues. Germline V gene lookup returns CDR1 MDHEN and CDR2 SYDVKM. CDR3 protein: CASSDSFTEAFF. In nucleotides, the CDR3 is TGTGCCAGTTCGGACAGTTTCACTGAAGCTTTCTTT.